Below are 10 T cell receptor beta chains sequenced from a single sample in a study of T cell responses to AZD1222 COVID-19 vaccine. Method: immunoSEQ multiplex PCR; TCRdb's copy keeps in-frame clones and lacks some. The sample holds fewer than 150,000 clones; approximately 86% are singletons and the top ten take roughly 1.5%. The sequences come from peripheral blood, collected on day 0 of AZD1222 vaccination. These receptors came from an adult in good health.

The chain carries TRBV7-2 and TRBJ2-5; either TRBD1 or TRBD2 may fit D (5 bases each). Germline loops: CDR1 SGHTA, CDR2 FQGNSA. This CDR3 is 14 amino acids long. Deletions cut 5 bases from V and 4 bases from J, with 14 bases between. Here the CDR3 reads CASSHNLGVETQYF. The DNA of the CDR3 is TGTGCCAGCAGCCATAACTTGGGGGTAGAGACCCAGTACTTC.

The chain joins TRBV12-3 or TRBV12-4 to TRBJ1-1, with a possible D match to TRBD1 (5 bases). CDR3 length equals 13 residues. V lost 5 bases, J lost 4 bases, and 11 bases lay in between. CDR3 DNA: TGTGCCAGCAGTGCTACGGGGGGCACTGAAGCTTTCTTT. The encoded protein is CASSATGGTEAFF.

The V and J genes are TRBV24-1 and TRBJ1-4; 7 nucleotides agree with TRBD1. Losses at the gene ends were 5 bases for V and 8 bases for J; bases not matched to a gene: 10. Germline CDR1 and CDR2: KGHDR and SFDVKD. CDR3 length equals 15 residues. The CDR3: CATSGDSQGVEKLFF. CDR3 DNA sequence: TGTGCCACCAGTGGAGACAGTCAGGGGGTGGAAAAACTGTTTTTT.

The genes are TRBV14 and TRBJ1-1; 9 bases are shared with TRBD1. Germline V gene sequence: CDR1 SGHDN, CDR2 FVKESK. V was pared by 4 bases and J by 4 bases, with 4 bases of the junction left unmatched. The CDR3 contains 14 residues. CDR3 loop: CASSRRQGGTEAFF. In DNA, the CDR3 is TGTGCCAGCAGCCGAAGACAGGGGGGCACTGAAGCTTTCTTT.

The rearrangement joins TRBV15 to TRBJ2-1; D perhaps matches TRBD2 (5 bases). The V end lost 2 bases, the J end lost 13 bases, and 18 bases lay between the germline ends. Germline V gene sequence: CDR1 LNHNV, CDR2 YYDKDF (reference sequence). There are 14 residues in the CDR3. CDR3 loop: CATSRPSEGSHQFF. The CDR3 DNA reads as TGTGCCACCAGCAGACCTTCAGAGGGATCCCACCAGTTCTTC.

The CDR3 DNA sequence: TGTGCCAGTAGTATGTCCCCGACAGGGAGAACTGAAGCTTTCTTT. This sequence encodes CASSMSPTGRTEAFF. The chain combines TRBV19 with TRBJ1-1; 7 nucleotides match TRBD1. Germline-derived CDR1 and CDR2 are LNHDA and SQIVND (reference sequence). This CDR3 is built from 15 residues. V was clipped by 3 bases and J by 5 bases; unmatched bases: 9.

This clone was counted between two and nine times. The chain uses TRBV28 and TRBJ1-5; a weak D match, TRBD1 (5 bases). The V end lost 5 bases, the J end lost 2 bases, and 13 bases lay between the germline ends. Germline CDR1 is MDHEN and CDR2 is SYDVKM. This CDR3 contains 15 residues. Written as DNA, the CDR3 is TGTGCCAGCAGTCGACAGATTTGGGGCAATCAGCCCCAGCATTTT. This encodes CASSRQIWGNQPQHF. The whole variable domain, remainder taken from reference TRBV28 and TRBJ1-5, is DVKVTQSSRYLVKRTGEKVFLECVQDMDHENMFWYRQDPGLGLRLIYFSYDVKMKEKGDIPEGYSVSREKKERFSLILESASTNQTSMYLCASSRQIWGNQPQHFGDGTRLSIL.

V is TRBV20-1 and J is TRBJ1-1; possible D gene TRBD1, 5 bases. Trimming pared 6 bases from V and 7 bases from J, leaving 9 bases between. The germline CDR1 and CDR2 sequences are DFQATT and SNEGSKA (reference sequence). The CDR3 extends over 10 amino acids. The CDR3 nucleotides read TGCAGTGCCCCAGACAGTGAAGCTTTCTTT. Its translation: CSAPDSEAFF.

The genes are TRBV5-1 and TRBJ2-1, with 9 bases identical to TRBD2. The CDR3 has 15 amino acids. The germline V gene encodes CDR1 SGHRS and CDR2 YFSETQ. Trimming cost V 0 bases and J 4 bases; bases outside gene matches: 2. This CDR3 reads CASSLATSGYNEQFF. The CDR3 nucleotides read TGCGCCAGCAGCTTGGCAACTAGCGGGTACAATGAGCAGTTCTTC.

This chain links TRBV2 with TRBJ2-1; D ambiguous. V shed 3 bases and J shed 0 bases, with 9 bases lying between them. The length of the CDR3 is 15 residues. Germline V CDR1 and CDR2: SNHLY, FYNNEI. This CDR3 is CASSDVGLSYNEQFF. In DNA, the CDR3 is TGTGCCAGCAGTGATGTAGGGCTCTCCTACAATGAGCAGTTCTTC.